The present T cell receptor (beta chain) was sequenced within a study of regulatory T cells in long-lasting Graves disease. Library construction for TCR beta used iRepertoire HTBI primers and Arm-PCR of CDR3 regions. TCRdb re-called the multiplex PCR reads with MiXCR, one entry per CDR3 protein. Of 450,000 to 650,000 distinct CDR3 sequences listed, 15% to 20% are singletons. The time point denotes: newly diagnosed GD, antithyroid drugs for less than 3 months. TCR sequences were obtained from RNA taken from PBMCs. Trimming took off 3 bases at V and 1 base at J, with 6 bases between the two ends. Germline loops: CDR1 ENHRY, CDR2 SYGVKD. This CDR3 has 13 amino acids. The same data also went into a second study, on T cells in Graves' hyperthyroidism and ophthalmopathy. In that study: With a duration under 2 months, the hyperthyroidism was newly diagnosed in patients aged 18 to 65.

This clonotype originated in a middle-aged woman with Graves disease. This chain joins TRBV10-3 and TRBJ1-1; no firm D call. Source: peripheral blood mononuclear cells (PBMCs), taken at new diagnosis, from a patient treated with antithyroid drugs. The CDR3 sequence is CAISDRENTEAFF. The CDR3 DNA follows: TGTGCCATCAGTGACCGGGAGAACACTGAAGCTTTCTTT.